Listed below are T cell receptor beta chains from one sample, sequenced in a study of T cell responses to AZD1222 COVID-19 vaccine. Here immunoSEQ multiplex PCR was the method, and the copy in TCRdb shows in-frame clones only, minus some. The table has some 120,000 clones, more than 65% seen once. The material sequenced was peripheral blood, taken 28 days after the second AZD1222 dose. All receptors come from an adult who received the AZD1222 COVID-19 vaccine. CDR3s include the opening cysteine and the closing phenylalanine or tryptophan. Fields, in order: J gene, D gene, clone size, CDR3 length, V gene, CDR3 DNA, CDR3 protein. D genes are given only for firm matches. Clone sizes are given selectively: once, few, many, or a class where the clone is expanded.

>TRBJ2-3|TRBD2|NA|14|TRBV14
TGTGCCAGCAGTCGGGGGGGGACCACAGATACGCAGTATTTT
CASSRGGTTDTQYF
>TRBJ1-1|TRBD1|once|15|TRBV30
TGTGCCTGGATGAGGAGGGACAGGTTGGGTACTGAAGCTTTCTTT
CAWMRRDRLGTEAFF
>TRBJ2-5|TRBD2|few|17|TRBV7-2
TGTGCCAGCAGCCTAACGGGACTAGCGGGGGGACCGGAGACCCAGTACTTC
CASSLTGLAGGPETQYF
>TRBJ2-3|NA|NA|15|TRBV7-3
TGTGCCAGCAGCTTAAGGGCTAGCCCCACAGATACGCAGTATTTT
CASSLRASPTDTQYF
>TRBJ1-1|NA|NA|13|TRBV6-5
TGTGCCAGCAGTTACTCCAGTAACACTGAAGCTTTCTTT
CASSYSSNTEAFF
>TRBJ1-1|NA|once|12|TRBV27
TGTGCCAGCAGTCTTAAGGTCGGTGAAGCTTTCTTT
CASSLKVGEAFF
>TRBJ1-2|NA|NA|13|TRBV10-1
TGCGCCAACCCGGGACCGCCGAACTATGGCTACACCTTC
CANPGPPNYGYTF
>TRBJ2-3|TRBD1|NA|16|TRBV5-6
TGTGCCAGCAGTCCTGACAGGGGACATGGCGAAGATACGCAGTATTTT
CASSPDRGHGEDTQYF
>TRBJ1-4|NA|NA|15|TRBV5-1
TGCGCCAGCAGCTTGGGGGTCCACAGGGATGAAAAACTGTTTTTT
CASSLGVHRDEKLFF
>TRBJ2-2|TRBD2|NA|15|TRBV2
TGTGCCAGCAGTGGTTCGGGGGGGCTAGGCGGGGAGCTGTTTTTT
CASSGSGGLGGELFF
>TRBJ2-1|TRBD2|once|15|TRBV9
TGTGCCAGCAGCGTAGTAGGGACTAGCTACAATGAGCAGTTCTTC
CASSVVGTSYNEQFF
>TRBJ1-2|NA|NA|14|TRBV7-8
TGTGCCAGCAGCTTGACAACGAGGCGCTATGGCTACACCTTC
CASSLTTRRYGYTF
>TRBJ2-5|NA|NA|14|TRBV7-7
TGTGCTAGCAGCTTAGAGGGGGGCGAAGAGACCCAGTACTTC
CASSLEGGEETQYF
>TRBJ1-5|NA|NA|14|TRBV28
TGTGCCAGCAGTCCTAGGGCGGTCGGGCAGCCCCAGCATTTT
CASSPRAVGQPQHF
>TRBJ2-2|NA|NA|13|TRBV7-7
TGTGCTAGCAGCCAAGGGGGAACCGGGGAGCTGTTTTTT
CASSQGGTGELFF
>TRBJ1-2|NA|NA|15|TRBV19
TGTGCCAGTAGCTTGGTCACCGGGATCAACTATGGCTACACCTTC
CASSLVTGINYGYTF
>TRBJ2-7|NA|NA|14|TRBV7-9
TGTGCCAGCAGCTGCGAGGGGACCGCCTGCGAGCAGTACTTC
CASSCEGTACEQYF
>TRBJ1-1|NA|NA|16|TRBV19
TGTGCCAGTAGTAAATGGGCCAGGGAGAAGAACACTGAAGCTTTCTTT
CASSKWAREKNTEAFF
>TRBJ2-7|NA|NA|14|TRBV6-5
TGTGCCAGCACTCGGGGCTCTTCGAAAGGCGAGCAGTACTTC
CASTRGSSKGEQYF
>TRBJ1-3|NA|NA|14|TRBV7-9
TGTGCCAGCAGCGTACAATCCTCTGGAAACACCATATATTTT
CASSVQSSGNTIYF
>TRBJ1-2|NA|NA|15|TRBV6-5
TGTGCCAGCAGTTACACGCCGGACAATCATCAGGGCTACACCTTC
CASSYTPDNHQGYTF
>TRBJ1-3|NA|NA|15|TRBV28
TGTGCCAGTGGCAGGCAGGGCTCGCAAAGAAACACCATATATTTT
CASGRQGSQRNTIYF
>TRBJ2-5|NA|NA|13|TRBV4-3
TGCGCCAGCAGCCAAGATGTTTGGGCAAGGCGGTACTTC
CASSQDVWARRYF
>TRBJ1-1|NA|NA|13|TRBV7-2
TGTGCCAGCAGTCGACTGAGGAATACTGAAGCTTTCTTT
CASSRLRNTEAFF
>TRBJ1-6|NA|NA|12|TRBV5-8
TGTGCCAGCAGCTCCGATGGTTCACCCCTCCACTTT
CASSSDGSPLHF
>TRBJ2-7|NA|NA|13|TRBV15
TGTGCCACCAGCAGAGATGAATCCTACGAGCAGTACTTC
CATSRDESYEQYF
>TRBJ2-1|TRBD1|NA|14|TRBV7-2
TGTGCCAGCAGCCCCCGGACAGGGGGCCTTGAGCAGTTCTTC
CASSPRTGGLEQFF
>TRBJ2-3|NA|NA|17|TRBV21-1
TGTGCCAGCAGCAAAGGGGGACAGGGCACTAGCACAGATACGCAGTATTTT
CASSKGGQGTSTDTQYF
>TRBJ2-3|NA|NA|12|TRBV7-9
TGTGCCAGCAGCTTTCACACAGATACGCAGTATTTT
CASSFHTDTQYF
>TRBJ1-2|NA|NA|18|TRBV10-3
TGTGCCATCAGTGATCAGTTGGGGGGGGATTTAACTAACTATGGCTACACCTTC
CAISDQLGGDLTNYGYTF
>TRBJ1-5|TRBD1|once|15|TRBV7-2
TGTGCCAGCAGCAAACGGACAGGGTGGGATCAGCCCCAGCATTTT
CASSKRTGWDQPQHF
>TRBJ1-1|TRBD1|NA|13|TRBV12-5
TGTGCTAGTGGTTTCCGGACAGGGACTGAAGCTTTCTTT
CASGFRTGTEAFF
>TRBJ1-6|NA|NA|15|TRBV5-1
TGCGCCAGCAGCTTGACGGGACCCCAAGATTCACCCCTCCACTTT
CASSLTGPQDSPLHF
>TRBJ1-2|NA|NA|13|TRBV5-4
TGTGCCAGCAGCTTGCCCGCGATGGGTGGCTACACCTTC
CASSLPAMGGYTF
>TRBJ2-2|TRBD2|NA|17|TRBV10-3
TGTGCCATCAGTGAGACGGAGGCTAGCGGGCCTACCGGGGAGCTGTTTTTT
CAISETEASGPTGELFF
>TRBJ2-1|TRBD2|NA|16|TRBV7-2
TGTGCCAGCAGCTTGACTAGCGCTCTCTCCTACAATGAGCAGTTCTTC
CASSLTSALSYNEQFF
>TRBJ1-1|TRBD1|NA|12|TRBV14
TGTGCCAGCAGCCCGCCCGGGACAGTGGCTTTCTTT
CASSPPGTVAFF
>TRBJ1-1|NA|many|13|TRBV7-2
TGTGCCAGCAGCTTATACGCGGGATACGAGGCTTTCTTT
CASSLYAGYEAFF
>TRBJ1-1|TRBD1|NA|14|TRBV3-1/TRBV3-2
TGTGCCAGCAGCCAAGTTGCGGGACAGAGTGAAGCTTTCTTT
CASSQVAGQSEAFF
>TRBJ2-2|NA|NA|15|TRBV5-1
TGCGCCAGCACCCTGGACGGAGCGAACACCGGGGAGCTGTTTTTT
CASTLDGANTGELFF
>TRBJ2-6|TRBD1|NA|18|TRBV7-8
TGTGCCAGCAGCTCCTGGACAGGGAGAGTAGCTGGGGCCAACGTCCTGACTTTC
CASSSWTGRVAGANVLTF